The rows below give T cell receptor beta chains drawn from one sample of a study of CD8+ T cells in alopecia areata. Produced via immunoSEQ multiplex PCR; TCRdb's table is partial and in-frame only. Among under 350,000 clones, about three fifths were seen once, and the ten largest hold more than 1.5%. Specimen: CD4+ T cells sorted from blood, collected at week 24, from a patient treated with tofacitinib. These TCRs come from a human donor with alopecia areata. Each CDR3 is given without its conserved first and last residue. The order of the fields is CDR3 protein, V gene.

CDR3: ASSSRRGLNEQY; V: TRBV6-5
CDR3: ASSVSWYEQF; V: TRBV9
CDR3: ASSRTGTQRAYNEQF; V: TRBV5-1
CDR3: ASSVGTETYGYT; V: TRBV9
CDR3: SVVRGMETQY; V: TRBV29-1
CDR3: ASSLVTAYEQY; V: TRBV5-1
CDR3: AWKQGRSTDTQY; V: TRBV30
CDR3: ASSRGGQGALLRPQH; V: TRBV4-1
CDR3: ASRPVWGLAGEETQY; V: TRBV27
CDR3: ASSLEGGANVLT; V: TRBV5-6
CDR3: ATTPTGDQPQH; V: TRBV15